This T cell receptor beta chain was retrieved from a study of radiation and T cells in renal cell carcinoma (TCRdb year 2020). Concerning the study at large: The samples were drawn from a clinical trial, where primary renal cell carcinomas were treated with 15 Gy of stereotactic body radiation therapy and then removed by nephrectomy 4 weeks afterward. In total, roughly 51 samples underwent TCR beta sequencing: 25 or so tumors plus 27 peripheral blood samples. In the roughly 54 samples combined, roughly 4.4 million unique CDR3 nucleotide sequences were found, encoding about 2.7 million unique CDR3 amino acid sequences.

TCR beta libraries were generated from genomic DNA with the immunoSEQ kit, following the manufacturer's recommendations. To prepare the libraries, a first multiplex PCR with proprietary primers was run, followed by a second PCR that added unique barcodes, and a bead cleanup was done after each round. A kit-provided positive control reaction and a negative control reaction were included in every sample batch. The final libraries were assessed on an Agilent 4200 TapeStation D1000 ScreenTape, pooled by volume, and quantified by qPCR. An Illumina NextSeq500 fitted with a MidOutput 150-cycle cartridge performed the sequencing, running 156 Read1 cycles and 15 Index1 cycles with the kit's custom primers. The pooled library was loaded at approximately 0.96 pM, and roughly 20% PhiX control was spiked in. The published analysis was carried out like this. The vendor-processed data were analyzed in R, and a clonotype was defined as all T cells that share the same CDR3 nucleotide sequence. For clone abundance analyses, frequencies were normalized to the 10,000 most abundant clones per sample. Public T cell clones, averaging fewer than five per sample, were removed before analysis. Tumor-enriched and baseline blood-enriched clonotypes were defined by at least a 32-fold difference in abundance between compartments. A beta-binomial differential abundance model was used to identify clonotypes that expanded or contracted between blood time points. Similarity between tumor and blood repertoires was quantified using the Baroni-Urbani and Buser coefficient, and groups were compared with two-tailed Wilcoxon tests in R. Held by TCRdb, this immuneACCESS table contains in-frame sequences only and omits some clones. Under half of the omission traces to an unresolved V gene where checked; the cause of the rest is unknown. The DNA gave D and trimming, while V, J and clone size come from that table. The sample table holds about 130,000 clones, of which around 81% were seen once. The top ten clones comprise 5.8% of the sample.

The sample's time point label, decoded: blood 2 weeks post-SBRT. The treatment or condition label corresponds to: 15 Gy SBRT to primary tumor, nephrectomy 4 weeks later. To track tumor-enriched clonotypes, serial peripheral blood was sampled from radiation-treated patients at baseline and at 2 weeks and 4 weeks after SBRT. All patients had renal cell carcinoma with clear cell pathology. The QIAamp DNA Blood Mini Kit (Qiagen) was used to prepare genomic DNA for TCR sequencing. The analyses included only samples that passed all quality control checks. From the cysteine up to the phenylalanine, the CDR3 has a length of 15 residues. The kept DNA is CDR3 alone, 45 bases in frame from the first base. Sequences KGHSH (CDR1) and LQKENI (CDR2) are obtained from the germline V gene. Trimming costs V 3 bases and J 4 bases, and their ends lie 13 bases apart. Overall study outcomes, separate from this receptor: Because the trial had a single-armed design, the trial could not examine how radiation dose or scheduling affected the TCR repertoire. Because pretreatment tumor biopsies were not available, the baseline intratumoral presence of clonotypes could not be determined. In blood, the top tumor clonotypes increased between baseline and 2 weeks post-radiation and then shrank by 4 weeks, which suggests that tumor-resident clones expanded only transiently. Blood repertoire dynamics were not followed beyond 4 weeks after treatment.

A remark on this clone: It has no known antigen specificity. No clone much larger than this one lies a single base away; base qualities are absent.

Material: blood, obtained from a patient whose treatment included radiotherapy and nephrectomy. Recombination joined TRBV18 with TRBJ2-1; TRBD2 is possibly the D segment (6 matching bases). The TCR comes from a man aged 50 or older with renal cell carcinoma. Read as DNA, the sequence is TGTGCCAGCTCACCGCGGGACCCAAAGTACAATGAGCAGTTCTTC. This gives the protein CASSPRDPKYNEQFF. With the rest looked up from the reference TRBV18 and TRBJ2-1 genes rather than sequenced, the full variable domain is NAGVMQNPRHLVRRRGQEARLRCSPMKGHSHVYWYRQLPEEGLKFMVYLQKENIIDESGMPKERFSAEFPKEGPSILRIQQVVRGDSAAYFCASSPRDPKYNEQFFGPGTRLTVL.